This TCR beta chain was identified during a study of T cell responses to AZD1222 COVID-19 vaccine. This CDR3 has 15 residues. Per the germline V gene, CDR1 is LNHDA and CDR2 is SQIVND (reference sequence). Trimming shortened V by 1 base and J by 7 bases, and 14 bases separated the two germline ends. Data came from immunoSEQ multiplex PCR; TCRdb stores just in-frame clones and leaves some out. The sample yields approximately 100,000 clones, 86% seen once. This receptor was obtained from an adult in good health. The sequences come from peripheral blood, collected on day 0 of AZD1222 vaccination. The rearrangement links TRBV19 to TRBJ2-1; D perhaps matches TRBD1 (6 bases). The CDR3 protein is CASSIAGQGWNEQFF. CDR3 sequence (DNA): TGTGCCAGTAGTATAGCCGGCCAGGGGTGGAATGAGCAGTTCTTC.